This TCR beta chain appears in the sequencing data of a study of cytomegalovirus exposure and HLA in healthy donors. Background on the study: Earlier, 110 million or so unique TCR beta sequences were recovered from 200 million or so T cells by an analysis.

Notes on this clone: Its antigen is as yet unknown.

Trimming pared 1 base from V and 12 bases from J, leaving 11 bases between. CDR1 is MDHEN and CDR2 is SYDVKM in the germline V gene. The CDR3 runs to 12 residues. The PCR employed 60 Vbeta primers together with 13 Jbeta primers. Sequenced by immunoSEQ multiplex PCR; TCRdb stores in-frame clones only, minus some. Found here are some 190,000 clones, approximately 78% of them singletons; the top ten hold approximately 2.4%. Study observations and caveats: In a later analysis, parvovirus B19, influenza, CMV and Epstein-Barr virus appeared linked to several top co-occurrence clusters. Association of a missense DCLRE1C variant with TCR beta V- and J-gene trimming was reported in a later analysis. In a later analysis, the majority of CMV-associated beta chains seemingly showed HLA restriction.

The sequenced sample was PBMCs. V usage is TRBV28 and J usage is TRBJ2-3, with D unclear. The sequence derives from a male donor in good health and CMV-seronegative. In nucleotides, the CDR3 is TGTGCCAGCAGTTTATTATCCGGGTCCCAGTATTTT. Translated, it gives CASSLLSGSQYF.